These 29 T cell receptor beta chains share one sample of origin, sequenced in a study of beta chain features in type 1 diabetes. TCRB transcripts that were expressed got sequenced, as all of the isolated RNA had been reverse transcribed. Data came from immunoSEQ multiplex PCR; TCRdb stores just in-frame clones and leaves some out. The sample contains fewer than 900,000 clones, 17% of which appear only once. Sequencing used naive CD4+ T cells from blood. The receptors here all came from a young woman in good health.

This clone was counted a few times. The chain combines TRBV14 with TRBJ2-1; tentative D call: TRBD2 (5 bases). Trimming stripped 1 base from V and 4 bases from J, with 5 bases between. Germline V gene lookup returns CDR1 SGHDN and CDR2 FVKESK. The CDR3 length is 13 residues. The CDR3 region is CASSQAGYNEQFF. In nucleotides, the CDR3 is TGTGCCAGCAGCCAAGCGGGGTACAATGAGCAGTTCTTC.

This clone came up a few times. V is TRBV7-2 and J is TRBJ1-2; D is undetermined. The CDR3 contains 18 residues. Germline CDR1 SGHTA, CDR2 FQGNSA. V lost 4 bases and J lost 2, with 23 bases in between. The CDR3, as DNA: TGTGCCAGCAGCTCTTATATGGAGACGAGTTTTAGGAACTATGGCTACACCTTC. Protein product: CASSSYMETSFRNYGYTF.

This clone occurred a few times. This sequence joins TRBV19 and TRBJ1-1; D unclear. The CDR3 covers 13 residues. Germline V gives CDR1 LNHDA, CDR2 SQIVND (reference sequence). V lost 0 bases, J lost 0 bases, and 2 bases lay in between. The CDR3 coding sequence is TGTGCCAGTAGTATAGAGGTGAACACTGAAGCTTTCTTT. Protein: CASSIEVNTEAFF.

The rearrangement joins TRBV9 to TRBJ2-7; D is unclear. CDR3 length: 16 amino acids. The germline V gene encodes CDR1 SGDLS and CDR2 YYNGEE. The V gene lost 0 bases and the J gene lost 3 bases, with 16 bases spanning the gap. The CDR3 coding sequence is TGTGCCAGCAGCGTAGGCTCCACAACAAGAGACTACGAGCAGTACTTC. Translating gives CASSVGSTTRDYEQYF.

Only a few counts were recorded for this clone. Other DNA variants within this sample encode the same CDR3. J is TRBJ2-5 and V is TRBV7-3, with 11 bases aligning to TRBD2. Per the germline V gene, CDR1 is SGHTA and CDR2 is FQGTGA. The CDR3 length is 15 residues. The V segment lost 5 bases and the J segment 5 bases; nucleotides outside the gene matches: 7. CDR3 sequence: CASSLTGLAEETQYF. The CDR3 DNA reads TGTGCCAGCAGCCTTACGGGACTAGCGGAGGAGACCCAGTACTTC.

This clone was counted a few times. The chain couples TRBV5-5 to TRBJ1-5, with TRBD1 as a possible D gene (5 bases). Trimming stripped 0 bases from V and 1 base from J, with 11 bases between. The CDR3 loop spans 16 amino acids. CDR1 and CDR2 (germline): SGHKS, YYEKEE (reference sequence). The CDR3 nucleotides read TGTGCCAGCAGCTTGGGTCGCAGGGTAAGCAATCAGCCCCAGCATTTT. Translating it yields CASSLGRRVSNQPQHF.

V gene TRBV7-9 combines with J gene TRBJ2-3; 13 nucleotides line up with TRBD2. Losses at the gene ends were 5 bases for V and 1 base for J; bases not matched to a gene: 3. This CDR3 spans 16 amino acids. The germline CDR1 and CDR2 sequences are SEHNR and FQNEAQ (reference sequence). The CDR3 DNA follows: TGTGCCAGCAGCCCCGGACTAGCGGGGGGCACAGATACGCAGTATTTT. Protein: CASSPGLAGGTDTQYF.

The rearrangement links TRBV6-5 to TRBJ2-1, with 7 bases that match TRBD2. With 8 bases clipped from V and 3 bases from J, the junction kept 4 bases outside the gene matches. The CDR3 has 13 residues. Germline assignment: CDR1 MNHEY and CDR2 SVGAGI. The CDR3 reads CASRLAGYNEQFF. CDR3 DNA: TGTGCCAGCCGACTAGCTGGCTACAATGAGCAGTTCTTC.

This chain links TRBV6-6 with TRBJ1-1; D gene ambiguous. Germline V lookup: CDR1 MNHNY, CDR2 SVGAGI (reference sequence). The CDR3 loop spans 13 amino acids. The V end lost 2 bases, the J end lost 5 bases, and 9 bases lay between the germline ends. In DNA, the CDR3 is TGTGCCAGCAGTTACCTCCGGGATACTGAAGCTTTCTTT. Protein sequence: CASSYLRDTEAFF.

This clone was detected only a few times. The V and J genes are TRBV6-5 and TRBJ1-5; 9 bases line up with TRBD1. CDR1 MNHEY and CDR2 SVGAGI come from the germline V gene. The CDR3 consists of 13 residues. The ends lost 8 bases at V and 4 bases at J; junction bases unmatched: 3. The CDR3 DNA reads TGTGCCAGCGCGGACAGGGGTAATCAGCCCCAGCATTTT. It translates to CASADRGNQPQHF.

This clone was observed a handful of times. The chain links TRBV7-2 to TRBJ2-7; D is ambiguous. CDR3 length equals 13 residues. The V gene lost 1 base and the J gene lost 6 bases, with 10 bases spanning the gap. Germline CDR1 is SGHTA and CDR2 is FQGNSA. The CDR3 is CASSLDTTLEQYF. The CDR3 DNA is TGTGCCAGCAGCTTAGACACCACTCTCGAGCAGTACTTC.

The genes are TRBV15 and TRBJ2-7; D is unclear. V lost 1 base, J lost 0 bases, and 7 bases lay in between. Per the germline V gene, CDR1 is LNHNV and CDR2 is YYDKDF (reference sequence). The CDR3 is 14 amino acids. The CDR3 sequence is CATSRADLSYEQYF. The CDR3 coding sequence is TGTGCCACCAGCAGAGCGGACCTCTCCTACGAGCAGTACTTC.

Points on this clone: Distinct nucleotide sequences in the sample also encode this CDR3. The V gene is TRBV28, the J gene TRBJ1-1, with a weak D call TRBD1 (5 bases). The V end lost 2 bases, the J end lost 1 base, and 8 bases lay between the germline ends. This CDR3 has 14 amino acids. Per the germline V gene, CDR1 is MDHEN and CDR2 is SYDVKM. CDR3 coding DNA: TGTGCCAGCAGTTTAACAGGCCCGAACACTGAAGCTTTCTTT. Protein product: CASSLTGPNTEAFF.

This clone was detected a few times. The CDR3 loop reads CASSRVWGVGTGELFF. The CDR3 DNA sequence: TGCGCCAGCAGTAGGGTATGGGGAGTAGGTACCGGGGAGCTGTTTTTT. This chain joins TRBV4-3 and TRBJ2-2; D possibly corresponds to TRBD2 (5 bases). The CDR3 runs 16 residues. V dropped 6 bases and J dropped 5 bases, with 19 bases sitting between them. CDR1 LGHNA and CDR2 YSLEER come from the germline V gene.

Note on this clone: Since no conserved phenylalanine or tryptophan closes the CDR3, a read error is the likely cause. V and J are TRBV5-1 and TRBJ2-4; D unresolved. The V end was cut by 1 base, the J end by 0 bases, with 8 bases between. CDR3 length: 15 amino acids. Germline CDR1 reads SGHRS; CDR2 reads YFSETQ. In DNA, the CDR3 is TGCGCCAGCAGCTTGCCCCAGGTAGCCAAAAACATTCAGTACCTC. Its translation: CASSLPQVAKNIQYL.

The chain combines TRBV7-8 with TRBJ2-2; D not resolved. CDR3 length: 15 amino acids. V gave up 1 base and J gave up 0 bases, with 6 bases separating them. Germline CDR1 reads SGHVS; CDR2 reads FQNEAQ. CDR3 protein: CASSLGLTNTGELFF. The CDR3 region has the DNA TGTGCCAGCAGCTTAGGACTTACGAACACCGGGGAGCTGTTTTTT. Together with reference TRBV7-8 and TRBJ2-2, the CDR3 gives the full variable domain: GAGVSQSPRYKVAKRGQDVALRCDPISGHVSLFWYQQALGQGPEFLTYFQNEAQLDKSGLPSDRFFAERPEGSVSTLKIQRTQQEDSAVYLCASSLGLTNTGELFFGEGSRLTVL.

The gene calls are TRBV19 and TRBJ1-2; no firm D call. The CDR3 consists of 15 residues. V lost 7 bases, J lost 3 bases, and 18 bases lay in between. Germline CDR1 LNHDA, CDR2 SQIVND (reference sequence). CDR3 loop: CASTTGMAGYYGYTF. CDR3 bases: TGTGCCAGTACCACCGGAATGGCAGGTTACTATGGCTACACCTTC.

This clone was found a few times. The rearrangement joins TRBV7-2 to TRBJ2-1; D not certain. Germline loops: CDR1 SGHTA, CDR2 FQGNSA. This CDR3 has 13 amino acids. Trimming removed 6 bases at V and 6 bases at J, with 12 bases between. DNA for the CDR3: TGTGCCAGCAGTCCCCACTACGCCAATGAGCAGTTCTTC. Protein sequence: CASSPHYANEQFF. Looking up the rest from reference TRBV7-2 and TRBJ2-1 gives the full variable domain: GAGVSQSPSNKVTEKGKDVELRCDPISGHTALYWYRQSLGQGLEFLIYFQGNSAPDKSGLPSDRFSAERTGGSVSTLTIQRTQQEDSAVYLCASSPHYANEQFFGPGTRLTVL.

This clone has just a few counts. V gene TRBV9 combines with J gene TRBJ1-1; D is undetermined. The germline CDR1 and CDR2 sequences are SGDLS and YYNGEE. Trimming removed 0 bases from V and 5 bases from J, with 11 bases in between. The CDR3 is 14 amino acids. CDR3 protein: CASSVGPGETEAFF. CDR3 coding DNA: TGTGCCAGCAGCGTAGGACCAGGAGAGACTGAAGCTTTCTTT.

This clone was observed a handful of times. The DNA of the CDR3 is TGTGCCAGCAGCTTCGGCAGGGTAAACTACGAGCAGTACTTC. It codes for CASSFGRVNYEQYF. V usage is TRBV13 and J usage is TRBJ2-7; D is possibly TRBD1 (5 bases). Germline V gene data show CDR1 as PRHDT and CDR2 as FYEKMQ (reference sequence). This CDR3 region has 14 residues. Trimming took 3 bases from V and 3 from J, leaving 12 bases between them.

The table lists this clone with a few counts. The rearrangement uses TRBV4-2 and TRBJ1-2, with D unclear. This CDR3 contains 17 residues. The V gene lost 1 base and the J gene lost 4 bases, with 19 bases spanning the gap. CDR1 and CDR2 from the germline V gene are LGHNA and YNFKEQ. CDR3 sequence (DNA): TGTGCCAGCAGCCAAGGACTTGGACCGGCGCGAGGCTATGGCTACACCTTC. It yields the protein CASSQGLGPARGYGYTF.

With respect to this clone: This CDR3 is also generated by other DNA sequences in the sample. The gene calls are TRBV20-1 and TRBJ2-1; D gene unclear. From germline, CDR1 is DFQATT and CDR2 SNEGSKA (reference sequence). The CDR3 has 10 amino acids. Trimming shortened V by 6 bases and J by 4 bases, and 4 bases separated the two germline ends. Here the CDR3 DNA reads TGCAGTGCCCAGTACAATGAGCAGTTCTTC. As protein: CSAQYNEQFF.

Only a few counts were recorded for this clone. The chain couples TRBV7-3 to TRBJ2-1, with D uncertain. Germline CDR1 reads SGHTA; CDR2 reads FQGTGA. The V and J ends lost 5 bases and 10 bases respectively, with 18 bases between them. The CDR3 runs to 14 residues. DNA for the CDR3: TGTGCCAGCAGCCCCGGGCCAGGTTTAGACGAGCAGTTCTTC. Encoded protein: CASSPGPGLDEQFF.

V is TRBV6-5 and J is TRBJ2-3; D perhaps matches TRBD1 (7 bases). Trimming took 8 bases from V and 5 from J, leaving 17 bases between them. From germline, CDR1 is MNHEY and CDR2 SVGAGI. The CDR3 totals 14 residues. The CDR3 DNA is TGTGCCAGCGGACCGAGGGGGCGGGAAGATACGCAGTATTTT. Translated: CASGPRGREDTQYF.

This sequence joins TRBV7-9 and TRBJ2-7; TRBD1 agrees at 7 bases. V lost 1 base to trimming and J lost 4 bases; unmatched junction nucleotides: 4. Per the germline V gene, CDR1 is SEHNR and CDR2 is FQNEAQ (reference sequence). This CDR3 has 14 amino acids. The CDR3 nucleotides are TGTGCCAGCAGCTTAGGGGCGACAGGGTACGAGCAGTACTTC. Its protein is CASSLGATGYEQYF.

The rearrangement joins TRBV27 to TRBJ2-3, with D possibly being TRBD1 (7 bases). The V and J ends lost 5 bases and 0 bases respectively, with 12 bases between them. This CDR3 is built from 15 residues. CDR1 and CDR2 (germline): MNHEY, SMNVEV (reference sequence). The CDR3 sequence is CASSPQGRSTDTQYF. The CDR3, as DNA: TGTGCCAGCAGTCCACAGGGGAGGAGCACAGATACGCAGTATTTT.

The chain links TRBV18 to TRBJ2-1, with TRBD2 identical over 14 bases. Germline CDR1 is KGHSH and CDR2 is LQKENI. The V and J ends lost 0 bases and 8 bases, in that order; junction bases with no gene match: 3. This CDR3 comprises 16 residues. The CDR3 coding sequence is TGTGCCAGCTCACCACCCGGACTAGCGGGAGGCCATGAGCAGTTCTTC. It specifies CASSPPGLAGGHEQFF.

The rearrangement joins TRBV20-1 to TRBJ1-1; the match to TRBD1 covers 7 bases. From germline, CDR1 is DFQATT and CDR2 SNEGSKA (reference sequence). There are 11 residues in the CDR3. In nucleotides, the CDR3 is TGCAGAGGGGGCTGGAACACTGAAGCTTTCTTT. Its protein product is CRGGWNTEAFF.

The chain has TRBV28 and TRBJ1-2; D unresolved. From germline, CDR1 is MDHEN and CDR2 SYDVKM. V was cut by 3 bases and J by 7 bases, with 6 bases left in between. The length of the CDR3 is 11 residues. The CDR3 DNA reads TGTGCCAGCAGTTTTAGAGTTGGCTACACCTTC. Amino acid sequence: CASSFRVGYTF.